The 22 T cell receptor beta chains given below trace back to one sample, sequenced in a study of glioma-infiltrating T cells after dendritic cell vaccination. The assay was immunoSEQ multiplex PCR, and TCRdb's table has in-frame clones only and misses some. This sample has tens of thousands of clones, with more than 65% found just once. The sample consisted of blood, taken before dendritic cell vaccination. These receptors all stem from a human donor with glioblastoma.

The gene calls are TRBV9 and TRBJ1-2; 10 bases agree with TRBD1. Germline values: CDR1 SGDLS, CDR2 YYNGEE. V was clipped by 0 bases and J by 6 bases; unmatched bases: 2. This CDR3 has 14 residues. The CDR3 DNA follows: TGTGCCAGCAGCGTAGGGGACAGGGGCCATGGCTACACCTTC. Residues: CASSVGDRGHGYTF.

V gene TRBV4-1 combines with J gene TRBJ2-1, with 13 bases fitting TRBD2. The trim removed 4 bases at V and 3 bases at J, leaving 3 bases unmatched. The CDR3 spans 16 residues. The V gene's germline CDR1 is MGHRA and CDR2 YSYEKL. This CDR3 is CASSPGLAGVYNEQFF. The CDR3 DNA is TGCGCCAGCAGCCCTGGACTAGCGGGAGTCTACAATGAGCAGTTCTTC.

This chain connects TRBV25-1 to TRBJ1-1; D remains ambiguous. The germline V and J ends were trimmed by 7 bases and 5 bases, with 11 bases remaining between them. CDR1 MGHDK and CDR2 SYGVNS come from the germline V gene. This CDR3 is built from 12 residues. The CDR3: CASKTRGTEAFF. CDR3 bases: TGTGCCAGCAAAACGAGAGGGACTGAAGCTTTCTTT.

This chain connects TRBV4-2 to TRBJ2-3; D unresolved. V was shortened by 3 bases and J by 6 bases, with 10 bases between the two germline ends. CDR1 is LGHNA and CDR2 is YNFKEQ in the germline V gene. The CDR3 sequence is 13 residues long. As DNA, the CDR3 is TGTGCCAGCAGCCAGGTACTATCGGATACGCAGTATTTT. Translating gives CASSQVLSDTQYF.

The chain couples TRBV7-3 to TRBJ2-3; D gene uncertain. This CDR3 comprises 15 residues. Germline V lookup: CDR1 SGHTA, CDR2 FQGTGA. V lost 2 bases and J lost 0, with 9 bases in between. The CDR3 region has the DNA TGTGCCAGCAGCTTATTGGGCAGTAGCACAGATACGCAGTATTTT. It specifies CASSLLGSSTDTQYF.

V gene TRBV14 combines with J gene TRBJ1-2; D remains unclear. This CDR3 is 13 amino acids long. In germline, CDR1 is SGHDN, CDR2 FVKESK. Trimming took 4 bases from V and 2 from J, leaving 8 bases between them. The CDR3 reads CASSPIENYGYTF. The DNA of the CDR3 is TGTGCCAGCAGCCCCATCGAGAACTATGGCTACACCTTC.

The J gene is TRBJ2-1, the V gene TRBV6-4, with 7 bases identical to TRBD1. V was pared by 6 bases and J by 5 bases, with 10 bases of the junction left unmatched. Germline CDR1 MRHNA, CDR2 SNTAGT. The CDR3 extends over 15 amino acids. CDR3 residues: CASSLTGDGNNEQFF. The DNA for the CDR3 is TGTGCCAGCAGCCTCACAGGGGATGGAAACAATGAGCAGTTCTTC.

The rearrangement uses TRBV29-1 and TRBJ1-5; 7 nucleotides agree with TRBD1. The V and J ends lost 7 bases and 7 bases, in that order; junction bases with no gene match: 10. The CDR3 runs 13 residues. Germline V gene sequence: CDR1 SQVTM, CDR2 ANQGSEA. CDR3 region: CSGSTGQGQPQHF. The CDR3 coding sequence is TGCAGCGGCTCGACAGGGCAGGGGCAGCCCCAGCATTTT. Together with reference TRBV29-1 and TRBJ1-5, the CDR3 gives the full variable domain: SAVISQKPSRDICQRGTSLTIQCQVDSQVTMMFWYRQQPGQSLTLIATANQGSEATYESGFVIDKFPISRPNLTFSTLTVSNMSPEDSSIYLCSGSTGQGQPQHFGDGTRLSIL.

This clone occurred a few times. The chain uses TRBV7-8 and TRBJ2-3; 7 bases agree with TRBD2. The germline gives CDR1 SGHVS, CDR2 FQNEAQ. This CDR3 has 18 amino acids. With V trimmed by 4 bases and J by 2 bases, 15 bases remained unmatched. This CDR3 is CASSYPAWGGDTTDTQYF. DNA for the CDR3: TGTGCCAGCAGCTATCCCGCTTGGGGGGGAGACACCACAGATACGCAGTATTTT. Together with reference TRBV7-8 and TRBJ2-3, the CDR3 gives the full variable domain: GAGVSQSPRYKVAKRGQDVALRCDPISGHVSLFWYQQALGQGPEFLTYFQNEAQLDKSGLPSDRFFAERPEGSVSTLKIQRTQQEDSAVYLCASSYPAWGGDTTDTQYFGPGTRLTVL.

The rearrangement links TRBV2 to TRBJ1-3; tentatively, D is TRBD1 (6 bases). Germline V gives CDR1 SNHLY, CDR2 FYNNEI. V was trimmed by 6 bases and J by 0 bases, leaving 12 bases between them. This CDR3 comprises 15 residues. Here the CDR3 reads CASRPGDLSGNTIYF. The CDR3 nucleotides are TGTGCCAGCAGACCAGGGGACCTCTCTGGAAACACCATATATTTT.

V usage is TRBV6-5 and J usage is TRBJ2-7; TRBD1 matches 9 bases. J gave up 6 bases and V 4 bases, and 7 bases lay outside the gene matches. Germline-derived CDR1 and CDR2 are MNHEY and SVGAGI. This CDR3 is 14 amino acids long. The CDR3 loop is CASSFPDRGGEQYF. The CDR3 nucleotides are TGTGCCAGCAGTTTCCCGGACAGGGGAGGCGAGCAGTACTTC.

There are a few counts of this clone. This rearrangement joins TRBV6-5 to TRBJ2-5; D gene uncertain. Per germline, CDR1 MNHEY and CDR2 SVGAGI. The V gene lost 3 bases and the J gene lost 2 bases, with 13 bases spanning the gap. The CDR3 has 15 amino acids. The CDR3 loop is CASSYSWWAQETQYF. CDR3 in DNA: TGTGCCAGCAGTTATTCTTGGTGGGCTCAAGAGACCCAGTACTTC.

This rearrangement joins TRBV7-2 to TRBJ2-7, with TRBD2 identical over 7 bases. The V and J ends lost 4 bases and 2 bases, in that order; junction bases with no gene match: 5. This CDR3 contains 14 residues. CDR1 is SGHTA, CDR2 FQGNSA, per germline. The CDR3 region has the DNA TGTGCCAGCAGCTGGGGGGGGAAGCCCTACGAGCAGTACTTC. It yields the protein CASSWGGKPYEQYF. Full variable domain (missing parts from reference TRBV7-2 and TRBJ2-7): GAGVSQSPSNKVTEKGKDVELRCDPISGHTALYWYRQSLGQGLEFLIYFQGNSAPDKSGLPSDRFSAERTGGSVSTLTIQRTQQEDSAVYLCASSWGGKPYEQYFGPGTRLTVT.

The V call is TRBV2, the J call TRBJ1-1; D unresolved. Trimming removed 1 base at V and 7 bases at J, with 13 bases between. CDR3 length equals 14 residues. Germline assignment: CDR1 SNHLY and CDR2 FYNNEI. For the CDR3, the DNA is TGTGCCAGCAGTGAAGTCATCTCGGGAGATGAAGCTTTCTTT. This gives the protein CASSEVISGDEAFF.

The chain links TRBV10-3 to TRBJ2-3, with D perhaps matching TRBD2 (6 bases). The CDR3 consists of 11 residues. The V end was cut by 8 bases, the J end by 4 bases, with 7 bases between. Per the germline V gene, CDR1 is ENHRY and CDR2 is SYGVKD. The CDR3 protein is CAIAGPDTQYF. DNA for the CDR3: TGTGCCATCGCGGGACCAGATACGCAGTATTTT.

This clone was observed once. The chain employs TRBV7-9 and TRBJ1-1; a possible D gene is TRBD1 (6 bases). The V end lost 4 bases, the J end lost 8 bases, and 11 bases lay between the germline ends. Germline V lookup: CDR1 SEHNR, CDR2 FQNEAQ (reference sequence). There are 12 residues in the CDR3. CDR3 protein: CASSSGEREAFF. DNA of the CDR3: TGTGCCAGCAGCTCAGGGGAGAGGGAAGCTTTCTTT.

The chain carries TRBV6-5 and TRBJ1-1; D perhaps matches TRBD1 (5 bases). V was trimmed by 8 bases and J by 4 bases, leaving 11 bases between them. The CDR3 is made up of 12 amino acids. Germline assignment: CDR1 MNHEY and CDR2 SVGAGI. The CDR3 region is CASLQVVTEAFF. CDR3 bases: TGTGCCAGCTTACAGGTTGTCACTGAAGCTTTCTTT.

The rearrangement links TRBV27 to TRBJ1-2, with D possibly TRBD1 on 6 matching bases. V lost 11 bases, J lost 6 bases, and 31 bases lay in between. Germline loops: CDR1 MNHEY, CDR2 SMNVEV (reference sequence). The CDR3 sequence is 17 residues long. The CDR3 loop reads CAGGWPRQGLARNGYTF. The CDR3 DNA sequence: TGTGCCGGAGGCTGGCCCCGGCAGGGGCTCGCTAGGAATGGCTACACCTTC.

The V and J genes are TRBV5-1 and TRBJ2-3; tentative D call: TRBD2 (5 bases). This CDR3 spans 17 amino acids. Per germline, CDR1 SGHRS and CDR2 YFSETQ. V gave up 2 bases and J gave up 0 bases, with 16 bases separating them. CDR3 bases: TGCGCCAGCAGCTTCGGGTACCAGACGGGGAGCACAGATACGCAGTATTTT. Translated, it gives CASSFGYQTGSTDTQYF.

The genes are TRBV18 and TRBJ2-2; D possibly corresponds to TRBD2 (9 bases). This CDR3 contains 19 residues. CDR1 and CDR2 (germline): KGHSH, LQKENI. V shed 4 bases and J shed 6 bases, with 27 bases lying between them. The CDR3 coding sequence is TGTGCCAGCTCACGCCGGGACAGGCTGAATAGCGGGAGATCCGGGGAGCTGTTTTTT. Its protein is CASSRRDRLNSGRSGELFF.

This clone occurred once. The rearrangement uses TRBV5-1 and TRBJ2-2, with D unresolved. Germline CDR1 SGHRS, CDR2 YFSETQ. This CDR3 is 15 amino acids long. Trimming removed 4 bases at V and 0 bases at J, with 10 bases between. The chain's CDR3 is CASSQDNTNTGELFF. CDR3 sequence (DNA): TGCGCCAGCAGCCAAGACAACACGAACACCGGGGAGCTGTTTTTT.

V is TRBV7-2 and J is TRBJ1-5; D unclear. CDR3 size: 14 residues. Per the germline V gene, CDR1 is SGHTA and CDR2 is FQGNSA. V lost 4 bases and J 1 base, leaving 8 bases between the germline ends. CDR3 bases: TGTGCCAGCAGCTCGTTCGGGAGCAATCAGCCCCAGCATTTT. Residues: CASSSFGSNQPQHF.